Only a few counts were recorded for the clone carrying this T cell receptor (beta chain). Its matching antigen is unknown. This specimen belongs to a study of blood T cells in healthy people across ages. Overall study findings and caveats: Both higher diversity and more naive CD4+ cells marked long-lived donors when set against aged donors.

The CDR3 loop spans 15 amino acids. CDR1 and CDR2 (germline): SGHRS, YFSETQ. Unmatched junction bases numbered 9, after V lost 1 base and J lost 6 bases. Every sample had a minimum of 6 million PBMCs isolated. Then a second PCR, running roughly 7 to 12 cycles, was carried out with a sample-barcoded 5' primer and a J-beta primer mix. TCRdb fed the 5' RACE reads into MiXCR, producing one record per CDR3 protein. The data contain roughly 1,100,000 distinct CDR3 sequences, around 27% of them singletons. These data were likewise used in another study, on T cells of mothers and their children. From that second work: The people who donated were a few healthy Caucasian mothers and their six children. Mothers gave over 8 million TCR beta CDR3 reads each, and children 2.5 million to 3 million each.

Specimen: blood. This sequence was found in a girl aged 2 to 10 in good health. The genes are TRBV5-1 and TRBJ2-5; 7 nucleotides line up with TRBD1. As DNA, the CDR3 is TGCGCCAGCAGCTTGAGGACAGGATATTGGAAGACCCAGTACTTC. Protein product: CASSLRTGYWKTQYF.